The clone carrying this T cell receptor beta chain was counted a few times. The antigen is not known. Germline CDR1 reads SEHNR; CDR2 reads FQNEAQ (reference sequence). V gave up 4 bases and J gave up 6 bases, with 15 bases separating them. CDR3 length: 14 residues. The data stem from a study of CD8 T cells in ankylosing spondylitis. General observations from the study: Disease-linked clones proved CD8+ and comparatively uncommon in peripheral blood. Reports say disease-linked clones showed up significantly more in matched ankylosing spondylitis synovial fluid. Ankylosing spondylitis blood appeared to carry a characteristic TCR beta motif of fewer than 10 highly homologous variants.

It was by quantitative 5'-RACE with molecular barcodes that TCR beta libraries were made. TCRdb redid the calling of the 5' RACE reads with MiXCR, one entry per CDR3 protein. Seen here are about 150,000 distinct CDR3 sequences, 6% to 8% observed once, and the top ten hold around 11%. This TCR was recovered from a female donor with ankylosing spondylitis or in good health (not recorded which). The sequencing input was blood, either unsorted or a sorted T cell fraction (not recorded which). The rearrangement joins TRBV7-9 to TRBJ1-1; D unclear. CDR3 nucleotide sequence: TGTGCCAGCAGCTCAGAAGACGTGCTTGCTGAAGCTTTCTTT. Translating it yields CASSSEDVLAEAFF.